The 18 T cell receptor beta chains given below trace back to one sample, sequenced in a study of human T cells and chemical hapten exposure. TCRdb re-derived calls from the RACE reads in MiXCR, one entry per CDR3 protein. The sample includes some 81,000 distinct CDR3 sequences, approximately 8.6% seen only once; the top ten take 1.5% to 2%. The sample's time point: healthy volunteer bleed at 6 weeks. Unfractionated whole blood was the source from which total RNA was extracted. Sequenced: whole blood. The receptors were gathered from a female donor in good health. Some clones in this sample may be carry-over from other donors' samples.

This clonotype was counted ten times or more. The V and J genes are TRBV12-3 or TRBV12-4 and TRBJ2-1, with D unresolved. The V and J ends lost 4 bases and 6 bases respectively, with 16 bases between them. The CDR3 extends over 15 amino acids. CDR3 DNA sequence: TGTGCCAGCAGTTCCTCGGGTAGGGCTATCAATGAGCAGTTCTTC. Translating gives CASSSSGRAINEQFF.

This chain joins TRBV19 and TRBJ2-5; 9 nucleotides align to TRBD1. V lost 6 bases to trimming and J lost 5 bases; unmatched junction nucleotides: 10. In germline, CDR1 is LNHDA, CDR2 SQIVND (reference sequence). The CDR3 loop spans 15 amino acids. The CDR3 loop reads CASRTPGTGMETQYF. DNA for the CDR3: TGTGCCAGTAGAACCCCCGGGACAGGGATGGAGACCCAGTACTTC.

The CDR3 region is CASTGDRQNTEAFF. Here the CDR3 DNA reads TGTGCCAGCACCGGGGACAGGCAGAACACTGAAGCTTTCTTT. The genes are TRBV6-5 and TRBJ1-1, with 8 bases aligning to TRBD1. V was clipped by 7 bases and J by 1 base; unmatched bases: 5. CDR1 and CDR2 from the germline V gene are MNHEY and SVGAGI. The CDR3 consists of 14 residues.

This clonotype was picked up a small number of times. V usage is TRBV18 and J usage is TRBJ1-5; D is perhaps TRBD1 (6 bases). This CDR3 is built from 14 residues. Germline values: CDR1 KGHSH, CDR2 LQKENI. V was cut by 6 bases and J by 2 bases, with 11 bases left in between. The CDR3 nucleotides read TGTGCCAGCTCCCGGCCAGGGGGCAATCAGCCCCAGCATTTT. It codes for CASSRPGGNQPQHF. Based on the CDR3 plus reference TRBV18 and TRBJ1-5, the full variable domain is NAGVMQNPRHLVRRRGQEARLRCSPMKGHSHVYWYRQLPEEGLKFMVYLQKENIIDESGMPKERFSAEFPKEGPSILRIQQVVRGDSAAYFCASSRPGGNQPQHFGDGTRLSIL.

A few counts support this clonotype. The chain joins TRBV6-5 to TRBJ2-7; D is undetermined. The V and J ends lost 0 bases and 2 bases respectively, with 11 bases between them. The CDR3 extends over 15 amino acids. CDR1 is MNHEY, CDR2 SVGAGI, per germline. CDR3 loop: CASSYSADRPYEQYF. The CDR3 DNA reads TGTGCCAGCAGTTACTCCGCAGACCGTCCCTACGAGCAGTACTTC.

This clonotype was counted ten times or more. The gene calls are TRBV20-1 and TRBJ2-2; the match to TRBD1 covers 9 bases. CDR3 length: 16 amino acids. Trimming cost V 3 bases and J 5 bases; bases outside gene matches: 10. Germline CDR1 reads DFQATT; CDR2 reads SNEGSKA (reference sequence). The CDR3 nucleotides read TGCAGTGCTAGTTACAGGGGGCGATTTAGGACCGGGGAGCTGTTTTTT. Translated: CSASYRGRFRTGELFF.

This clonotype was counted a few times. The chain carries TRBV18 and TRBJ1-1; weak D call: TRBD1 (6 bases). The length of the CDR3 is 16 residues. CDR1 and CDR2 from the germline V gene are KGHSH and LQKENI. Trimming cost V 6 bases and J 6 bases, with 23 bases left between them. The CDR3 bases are TGTGCCAGCTCTCACAGGGAGCTAATGAACACTGCTGAAGCTTTCTTT. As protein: CASSHRELMNTAEAFF.

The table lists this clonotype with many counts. This CDR3 reads CAISEGGTQYF. Written as DNA, the CDR3 is TGTGCCATCAGTGAGGGAGGTACGCAGTATTTT. This sequence joins TRBV10-3 and TRBJ2-3, with D possibly matching TRBD2 (5 bases). Trimming stripped 2 bases from V and 8 bases from J, with 5 bases between. The CDR3 runs 11 residues. Germline CDR1 ENHRY, CDR2 SYGVKD.

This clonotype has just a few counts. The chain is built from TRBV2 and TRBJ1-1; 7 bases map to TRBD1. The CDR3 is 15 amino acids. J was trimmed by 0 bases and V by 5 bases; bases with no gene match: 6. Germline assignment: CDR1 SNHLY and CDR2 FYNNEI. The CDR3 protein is CASSPPGQMNTEAFF. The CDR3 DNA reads TGTGCCAGCAGTCCTCCGGGACAGATGAACACTGAAGCTTTCTTT.

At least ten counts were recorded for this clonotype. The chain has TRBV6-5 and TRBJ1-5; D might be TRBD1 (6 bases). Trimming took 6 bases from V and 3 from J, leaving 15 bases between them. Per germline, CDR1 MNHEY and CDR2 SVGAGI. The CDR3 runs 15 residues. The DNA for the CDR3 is TGTGCCAGCAGGGAGGGGGGCGCCTACAATCAGCCCCAGCATTTT. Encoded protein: CASREGGAYNQPQHF.

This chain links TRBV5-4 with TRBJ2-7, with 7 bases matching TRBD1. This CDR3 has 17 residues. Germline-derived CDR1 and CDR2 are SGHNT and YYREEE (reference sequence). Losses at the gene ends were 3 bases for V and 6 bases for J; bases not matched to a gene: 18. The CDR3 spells CASSSGTVLSPPCEQYF. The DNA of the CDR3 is TGTGCCAGCAGCTCCGGGACAGTCTTAAGCCCTCCCTGCGAGCAGTACTTC.

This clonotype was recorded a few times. The CDR3 sequence: CASSLGLASYQETQYF. The CDR3 DNA is TGTGCCAGCAGCTTAGGACTAGCGAGCTACCAAGAGACCCAGTACTTC. The chain carries TRBV7-9 and TRBJ2-5, with 8 bases identical to TRBD2. The CDR3 is 16 residues long. In germline, CDR1 is SEHNR, CDR2 FQNEAQ (reference sequence). V gave up 1 base and J gave up 0 bases; unmatched junction bases: 4.

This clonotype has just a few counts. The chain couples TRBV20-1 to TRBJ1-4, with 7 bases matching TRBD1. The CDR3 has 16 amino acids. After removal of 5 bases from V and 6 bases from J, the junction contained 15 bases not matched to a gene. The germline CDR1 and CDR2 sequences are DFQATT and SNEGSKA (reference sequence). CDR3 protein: CSAPEQGPTPHEKLFF. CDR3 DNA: TGCAGTGCTCCGGAACAGGGGCCGACTCCCCATGAAAAACTGTTTTTT.

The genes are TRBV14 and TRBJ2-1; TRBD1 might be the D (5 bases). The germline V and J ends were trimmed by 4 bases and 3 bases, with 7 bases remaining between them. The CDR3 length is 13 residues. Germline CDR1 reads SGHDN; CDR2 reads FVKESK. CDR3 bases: TGTGCCAGCAGCCTGCAGGGCTACAATGAGCAGTTCTTC. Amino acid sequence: CASSLQGYNEQFF.

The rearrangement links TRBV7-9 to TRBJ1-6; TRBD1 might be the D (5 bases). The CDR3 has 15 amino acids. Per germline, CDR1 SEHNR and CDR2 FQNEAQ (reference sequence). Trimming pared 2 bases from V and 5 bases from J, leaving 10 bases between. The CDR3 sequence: CASSLMGQDNSPLHF. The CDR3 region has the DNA TGTGCCAGCAGCTTAATGGGGCAAGATAATTCACCCCTCCACTTT.

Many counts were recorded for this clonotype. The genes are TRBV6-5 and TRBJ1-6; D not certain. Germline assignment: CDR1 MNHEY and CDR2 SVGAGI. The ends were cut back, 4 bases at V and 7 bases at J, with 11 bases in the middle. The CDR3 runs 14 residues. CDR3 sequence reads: CASSSPGSNSPLHF. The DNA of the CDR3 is TGTGCCAGCAGTTCACCCGGGTCGAATTCACCCCTCCACTTT.

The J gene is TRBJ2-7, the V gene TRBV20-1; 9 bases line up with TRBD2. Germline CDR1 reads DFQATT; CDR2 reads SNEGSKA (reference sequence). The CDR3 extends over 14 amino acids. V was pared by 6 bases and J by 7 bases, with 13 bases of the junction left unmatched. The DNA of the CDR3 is TGCAGTGCCCCGCTGACTAGCGGATTTGGGGAGCAGTACTTC. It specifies CSAPLTSGFGEQYF.

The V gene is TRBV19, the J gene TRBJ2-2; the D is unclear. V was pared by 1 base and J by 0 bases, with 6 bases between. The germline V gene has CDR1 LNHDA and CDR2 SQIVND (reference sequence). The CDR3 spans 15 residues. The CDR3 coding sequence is TGTGCCAGTAGTATAGGTCAAACGAACACCGGGGAGCTGTTTTTT. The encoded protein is CASSIGQTNTGELFF.